This T cell receptor beta chain appears in the sequencing data of a study of blood T cells in healthy people across ages. Findings and caveats of the study: Among T cells, TCR beta diversity per million cells dropped roughly linearly as age rose.

Of note for this clonotype: Its antigen is still unknown.

V lost 6 bases and J lost 10; bases outside the gene matches: 5. The CDR3 has 12 amino acids. Germline loops: CDR1 MNHEY, CDR2 SVGEGT. Through a sample-barcoded 5' primer and a J-beta primer mix, a second PCR was run for about 6 to 11 cycles. With 12 random nucleotides, a template-switch adaptor tagged each individual cDNA molecule. TCRdb re-called the 5' RACE reads with MiXCR, one entry per CDR3 protein. The repertoire holds 540,000 or so distinct CDR3 sequences, with less than 60% as singletons. The clonotype was recovered from a man aged 80 or over in good health. The chain joins TRBV6-2 or TRBV6-3 to TRBJ2-1; 8 bases line up with TRBD1. The sample taken for sequencing was blood. The DNA of the CDR3 is TGTGCCAGCAGAACAGGGGGTCAAGAGCAGTTCTTC. Amino acids: CASRTGGQEQFF.